What follows are 15 T cell receptor beta chains derived from one specimen sequenced in a study of cytomegalovirus exposure and HLA in healthy donors (TCRdb year 2017). Preparation of the library involved the immunoSEQ multiplex PCR assay. TCRdb retrieved this table from immuneACCESS and kept in-frame rearrangements only. Not all clones are present; in checked studies, unresolved V genes account for under half, and no reason is known for the remainder. This sample gives around 66,000 clones in total; about 97% of them show up just once. The leading ten clones occupy around 1.5% of the sample. Sequencing used PBMCs. All receptors derive from a woman in her late teens or twenties in good health and CMV-seropositive.

This chain links TRBV7-3 with TRBJ2-2, with D tentatively TRBD2 (5 bases). V was trimmed by 7 bases and J by 1 base, leaving 13 bases between them. This CDR3 region has 15 residues. Germline V gives CDR1 SGHTA, CDR2 FQGTGA. The CDR3 coding sequence is TGTGCCAGCACCCCTGGGAGTCTGAACACCGGGGAGCTGTTTTTT. This codes for CASTPGSLNTGELFF.

This sequence joins TRBV30 and TRBJ2-7; D is perhaps TRBD2 (6 bases). Trimming cost V 2 bases and J 3 bases, with 14 bases left between them. This CDR3 is 14 amino acids long. CDR1 GTSNPN and CDR2 SVGIG come from the germline V gene (reference sequence). The CDR3 DNA sequence: TGTGCCTGGAGTCCATCAGGAGGGAACTACGAGCAGTACTTC. This sequence encodes CAWSPSGGNYEQYF.

The chain combines TRBV27 with TRBJ1-2; D is ambiguous. This CDR3 is 15 amino acids long. The germline V gene has CDR1 MNHEY and CDR2 SMNVEV (reference sequence). V lost 6 bases and J 1 base, leaving 15 bases between the germline ends. The CDR3 coding sequence is TGTGCCAGCAGCCCCCTTCGACACTTTAACTATGGCTACACCTTC. It specifies CASSPLRHFNYGYTF.

The chain carries TRBV6-1 and TRBJ2-3; D possibly corresponds to TRBD1 (6 bases). The CDR3 totals 17 residues. Germline CDR1 and CDR2: MNHNS and SASEGT. V lost 3 bases and J lost 2, with 18 bases in between. The DNA for the CDR3 is TGTGCCAGCAGTGAGATGGGACACGGGCACAACACAGATACGCAGTATTTT. As protein: CASSEMGHGHNTDTQYF.

The DNA for the CDR3 is TGTGCCAGCAGTGAACGGACAGGGGAGGCTTTCTTT. It translates to CASSERTGEAFF. The V gene is TRBV25-1, the J gene TRBJ1-1, with TRBD1 identical over 9 bases. The CDR3 runs to 12 residues. The germline CDR1 and CDR2 sequences are MGHDK and SYGVNS. V lost 2 bases and J lost 11; bases outside the gene matches: 3.

CDR3 loop: CASSGGTAATNEKLFF. Here the CDR3 DNA reads TGTGCCAGCAGCGGCGGGACGGCAGCAACTAATGAAAAACTGTTTTTT. The chain has TRBV7-6 and TRBJ1-4, with a tentative D call TRBD1 (5 bases). Trimming left V 5 bases short and J 0 bases short, with 13 bases between. Germline V gene data show CDR1 as SGHVS and CDR2 as FNYEAQ. The CDR3 runs 16 residues. The full variable domain, rest sourced from reference TRBV7-6 and TRBJ1-4, is GAGVSQSPRYKVTKRGQDVALRCDPISGHVSLYWYRQALGQGPEFLTYFNYEAQQDKSGLPNDRFSAERPEGSISTLTIQRTEQRDSAMYRCASSGGTAATNEKLFFGSGTQLSVL.

The chain couples TRBV10-3 to TRBJ2-1; possibly TRBD2 for D (5 bases). From germline, CDR1 is ENHRY and CDR2 SYGVKD. Trimming took off 5 bases at V and 4 bases at J, with 6 bases between the two ends. The CDR3 spans 12 residues. CDR3 sequence reads: CAISTRYNEQFF. As DNA, the CDR3 is TGTGCCATCAGTACTAGGTACAATGAGCAGTTCTTC.

The CDR3 reads CASSRRGSYEQYF. The CDR3 bases are TGTGCCAGCAGCCGTCGGGGGTCCTACGAGCAGTACTTC. V usage is TRBV5-8 and J usage is TRBJ2-7; TRBD2 is a possible D gene (6 bases). The V end lost 4 bases, the J end lost 1 base, and 9 bases lay between the germline ends. CDR1 and CDR2 (germline): SGHTS, YDEGEE. The CDR3 loop spans 13 amino acids.

The CDR3 nucleotides read TGTGCCAGTAGTACGACAGGGGCCTACAATGAGCAGTTCTTC. As protein: CASSTTGAYNEQFF. The rearrangement links TRBV19 to TRBJ2-1; 8 nucleotides line up with TRBD1. Germline V gene sequence: CDR1 LNHDA, CDR2 SQIVND (reference sequence). The CDR3 consists of 14 residues. The V and J ends lost 4 bases and 2 bases, in that order; junction bases with no gene match: 1.

This clone is a singleton in its sample. The rearrangement links TRBV21-1 to TRBJ2-2; the table's D call, TRBD2, has no DNA check behind it. TRBV21-1 counts as a pseudogene. The CDR3 has 20 amino acids. The CDR3 nucleotides read TGTGCCAGCAGCAAAGGGTCCCCGGGACTAGCGGGAGAAGTGGCCGGGGAGCTGTTTTTT. Translation: CASSKGSPGLAGEVAGELFF.

V usage is TRBV6-1 and J usage is TRBJ2-7, with D hard to call. Trimming pared 3 bases from V and 5 bases from J, leaving 5 bases between. Germline V gives CDR1 MNHNS, CDR2 SASEGT. The CDR3 runs 11 residues. The CDR3, as DNA: TGTGCCAGCAGTGATCTCCACGAGCAGTACTTC. It specifies CASSDLHEQYF.

The chain couples TRBV28 to TRBJ2-7; TRBD2 aligns across 7 bases. The ends lost 8 bases at V and 7 bases at J; junction bases unmatched: 11. The CDR3 extends over 13 amino acids. Germline V gives CDR1 MDHEN, CDR2 SYDVKM. The CDR3 is CASGGGSIEEQYF. In DNA form, the CDR3 reads TGTGCCAGCGGGGGGGGGAGTATAGAGGAGCAGTACTTC.

The V and J genes are TRBV28 and TRBJ2-7; 12 bases match TRBD2. CDR1 MDHEN and CDR2 SYDVKM come from the germline V gene. The CDR3 consists of 15 residues. Unmatched junction bases numbered 7, after V lost 4 bases and J lost 6 bases. CDR3 bases: TGTGCCAGCAGTTCCCTAGCGGGAGGGTTAGTCGAGCAGTACTTC. It encodes CASSSLAGGLVEQYF.

V gene TRBV19 combines with J gene TRBJ2-5, with TRBD2 identical over 8 bases. The CDR3 length is 13 residues. J lost 3 bases, V lost 6 bases, and 3 bases had no gene match. Germline V gene data show CDR1 as LNHDA and CDR2 as SQIVND (reference sequence). Written as DNA, the CDR3 is TGTGCCAGTAGGCGGGGGGTAGAAGAGACCCAGTACTTC. It codes for CASRRGVEETQYF.

As DNA, the CDR3 is TGTGCCAGCAGCTTGGGGGCGGGTGAAAAACTGTTTTTT. This sequence encodes CASSLGAGEKLFF. The rearrangement links TRBV5-5 to TRBJ1-4; D is unresolved. The CDR3 has 13 residues. The germline CDR1 and CDR2 sequences are SGHKS and YYEKEE (reference sequence). With 0 bases removed from V and 7 bases from J, the gap between germline ends came to 7 bases.